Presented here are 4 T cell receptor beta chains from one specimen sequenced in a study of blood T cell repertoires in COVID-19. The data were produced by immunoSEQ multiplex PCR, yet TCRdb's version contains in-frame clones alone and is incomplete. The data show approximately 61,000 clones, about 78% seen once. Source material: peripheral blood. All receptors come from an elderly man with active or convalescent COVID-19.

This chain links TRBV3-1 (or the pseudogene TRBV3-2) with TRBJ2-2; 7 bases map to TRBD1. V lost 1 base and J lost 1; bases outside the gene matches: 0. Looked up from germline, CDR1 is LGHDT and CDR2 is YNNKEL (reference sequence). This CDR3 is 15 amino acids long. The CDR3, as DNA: TGTGCCAGCAGCCAAGGGACAGGGAACACCGGGGAGCTGTTTTTT. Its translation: CASSQGTGNTGELFF.

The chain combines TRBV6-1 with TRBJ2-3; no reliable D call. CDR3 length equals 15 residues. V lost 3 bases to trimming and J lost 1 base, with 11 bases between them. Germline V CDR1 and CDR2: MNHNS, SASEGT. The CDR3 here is CASSEPAVRTDTQYF. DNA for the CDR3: TGTGCCAGCAGTGAGCCCGCGGTCCGCACAGATACGCAGTATTTT.

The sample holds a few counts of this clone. CDR3 residues: CASSSSTGPLGNEQFF. The CDR3 nucleotides read TGTGCCAGCAGTTCCTCTACAGGGCCTCTCGGCAATGAGCAGTTCTTC. The chain employs TRBV2 and TRBJ2-1; maybe TRBD1 (6 bases). The germline V gene encodes CDR1 SNHLY and CDR2 FYNNEI. This CDR3 has 16 residues. Trimming took off 5 bases at V and 6 bases at J, with 20 bases between the two ends.

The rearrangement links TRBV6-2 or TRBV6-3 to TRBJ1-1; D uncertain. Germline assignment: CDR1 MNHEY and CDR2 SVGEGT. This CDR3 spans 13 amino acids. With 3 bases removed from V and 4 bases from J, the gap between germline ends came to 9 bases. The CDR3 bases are TGTGCCAGCAGTTATAAATCGAGCACTGAAGCTTTCTTT. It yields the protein CASSYKSSTEAFF.